This TCR beta chain comes out of a study of CD8 T cells in Susac syndrome. The authors reverse transcribed about 0.5 to 1 ug RNA with random hexamers. The amplification used immunoSEQ multiplex PCR on TCR beta CDR3; it spanned 54 Vbeta and 13 Jbeta. Using its own MiXCR run on the immunoSEQ multiplex PCR reads, TCRdb lists one record per CDR3 protein. The data contain around 170,000 distinct CDR3 sequences, approximately 95% of them singletons. While CD8+ and CD4+ T cells were isolated negatively, TEMRA cells were enriched by FACS. A note on this clonotype: Its antigen is currently unknown.

Findings of the study overall: Clonal expansion involving Susac CD8+ cells peaked in TEMRA cells and active patients.

Sequenced material: CD8+ T cells from PBMCs. This TCR was sampled from a human donor with Susac syndrome.

This CDR3 reads CATSRDRALFYNEQFF. The CDR3 DNA is TGTGCCACCAGCAGAGATCGTGCCCTTTTCTACAATGAGCAGTTCTTC. The chain joins TRBV15 to TRBJ2-1; D gene unclear. The CDR3 totals 16 residues. Trimming removed 0 bases from V and 3 bases from J, with 12 bases in between. Germline lookup yields CDR1 LNHNV and CDR2 YYDKDF (reference sequence).